These 20 T cell receptor beta chains originate from one sample sequenced in a study of blood T cell repertoires in COVID-19. Profiled with immunoSEQ multiplex PCR; TCRdb holds only in-frame clones, not every one. The sample contains around 220,000 clones, approximately 80% of which appear only once. Sequences were obtained from peripheral blood. The receptors originated from a middle-aged woman with active or convalescent COVID-19.

This sequence joins TRBV30 and TRBJ2-2, with no clear D. V lost 3 bases to trimming and J lost 7 bases, with 9 bases between them. Per the germline V gene, CDR1 is GTSNPN and CDR2 is SVGIG (reference sequence). The CDR3 length is 12 residues. The CDR3 is CAWSPGVGELFF. Here the CDR3 DNA reads TGTGCCTGGAGCCCCGGAGTCGGGGAGCTGTTTTTT.

The rearrangement links TRBV3-1 (or the pseudogene TRBV3-2) to TRBJ1-4; tentative D call: TRBD1 (5 bases). CDR3 length: 12 amino acids. The germline V gene has CDR1 LGHDT and CDR2 YNNKEL (reference sequence). The ends were cut back, 4 bases at V and 11 bases at J, with 11 bases in the middle. The CDR3 here is CASSLGGGKLFF. DNA for the CDR3: TGTGCCAGCAGCCTCGGGGGAGGGAAACTGTTTTTT.

The chain is built from TRBV6-5 and TRBJ1-1, with D uncertain. Trimming removed 7 bases from V and 0 bases from J, with 9 bases in between. This CDR3 contains 13 residues. Germline V gene data show CDR1 as MNHEY and CDR2 as SVGAGI. The CDR3 DNA follows: TGTGCCAGCATGCGGGTCCTGAACACTGAAGCTTTCTTT. This translates into CASMRVLNTEAFF.

V is TRBV2 and J is TRBJ1-5; the D gene is possibly TRBD1 (5 bases). The CDR3 has 15 amino acids. Trimming left V 0 bases short and J 5 bases short, with 11 bases between. The germline gives CDR1 SNHLY, CDR2 FYNNEI. The CDR3: CASSEALAGDQPQHF. DNA for the CDR3: TGTGCCAGCAGTGAAGCGCTGGCGGGGGATCAGCCCCAGCATTTT.

This clone was seen a single time. The chain couples TRBV19 to TRBJ1-2; D remains unclear. This CDR3 is built from 14 residues. V dropped 1 base and J dropped 8 bases, with 14 bases sitting between them. Germline CDR1 reads LNHDA; CDR2 reads SQIVND (reference sequence). As DNA, the CDR3 is TGTGCCAGTAGTATAGCGGCGGGGTCTAAAGGCTACACCTTC. It translates to CASSIAAGSKGYTF.

The gene calls are TRBV2 and TRBJ2-5; D perhaps matches TRBD1 (5 bases). V lost 5 bases to trimming and J lost 1 base, with 8 bases between them. CDR1 is SNHLY and CDR2 is FYNNEI in the germline V gene. This CDR3 has 13 residues. CDR3 protein: CASSQGPQETQYF. CDR3 in DNA: TGTGCCAGCAGTCAGGGCCCCCAAGAGACCCAGTACTTC. The variable domain in full, completed from reference TRBV2 and TRBJ2-5, reads EPEVTQTPSHQVTQMGQEVILRCVPISNHLYFYWYRQILGQKVEFLVSFYNNEISEKSEIFDDQFSVERPDGSNFTLKIRSTKLEDSAMYFCASSQGPQETQYFGPGTRLLVL.

The chain has TRBV30 and TRBJ1-2; no firm D call. With 7 bases removed from V and 4 bases from J, the gap between germline ends came to 10 bases. The CDR3 spans 11 residues. CDR1 is GTSNPN and CDR2 is SVGIG in the germline V gene (reference sequence). The chain's CDR3 is CASSWSYGYTF. CDR3 in DNA: TGTGCCTCGTCGTGGAGCTATGGCTACACCTTC. Based on the CDR3 plus reference TRBV30 and TRBJ1-2, the full variable domain is SQTIHQWPATLVQPVGSPLSLECTVEGTSNPNLYWYRQAAGRGLQLLFYSVGIGQISSEVPQNLSASRPQDRQFILSSKKLLLSDSGFYLCASSWSYGYTFGSGTRLTVV.

The CDR3 region is CASSLNGALDSPLHF. The CDR3 coding sequence is TGTGCCAGCAGCTTAAATGGGGCCTTGGATTCACCCCTCCACTTT. This chain uses TRBV7-9 with TRBJ1-6; perhaps TRBD1 as D (5 bases). The CDR3 is made up of 15 amino acids. Trimming left V 2 bases short and J 8 bases short, with 13 bases between. The germline V gene encodes CDR1 SEHNR and CDR2 FQNEAQ (reference sequence).

CDR3 sequence: CAAIETSAGVTDTQYF. DNA of the CDR3: TGTGCCGCAATAGAGACCTCGGCGGGGGTAACAGATACGCAGTATTTT. The V call is TRBV2, the J call TRBJ2-3, with TRBD2 matching 7 bases. J was trimmed by 3 bases and V by 11 bases; bases with no gene match: 17. Germline CDR1 SNHLY, CDR2 FYNNEI. This CDR3 is built from 16 residues. Based on the CDR3 plus reference TRBV2 and TRBJ2-3, the full variable domain is EPEVTQTPSHQVTQMGQEVILRCVPISNHLYFYWYRQILGQKVEFLVSFYNNEISEKSEIFDDQFSVERPDGSNFTLKIRSTKLEDSAMYFCAAIETSAGVTDTQYFGPGTRLTVL.

This clone appeared a single time. The rearrangement links TRBV29-1 to TRBJ1-3, with unresolved D. Trimming took 6 bases from V and 4 from J, leaving 16 bases between them. Germline V CDR1 and CDR2: SQVTM, ANQGSEA. The CDR3 has 14 amino acids. CDR3 sequence (DNA): TGCAGCGTCCTTTCCGACACGGCGGGAAACACCATATATTTT. Residues: CSVLSDTAGNTIYF. Full variable domain (remainder filled in from reference TRBV29-1 and TRBJ1-3): SAVISQKPSRDICQRGTSLTIQCQVDSQVTMMFWYRQQPGQSLTLIATANQGSEATYESGFVIDKFPISRPNLTFSTLTVSNMSPEDSSIYLCSVLSDTAGNTIYFGEGSWLTVV.

This clone came up once. The chain links TRBV29-1 to TRBJ2-3; the D gene is possibly TRBD1 (6 bases). Germline V gives CDR1 SQVTM, CDR2 ANQGSEA. This CDR3 is 14 amino acids long. Trimming removed 6 bases from V and 2 bases from J, with 15 bases in between. CDR3 in amino acids: CSVDKTGATDTQYF. CDR3 coding DNA: TGCAGCGTCGACAAGACAGGTGCCACAGATACGCAGTATTTT.

CDR3 nucleotide sequence: TGTGCCAGCAGCGGGACCGGGACAGGGGATGAAAAACTGTTTTTT. Encoded protein: CASSGTGTGDEKLFF. The chain carries TRBV9 and TRBJ1-4; 10 nucleotides agree with TRBD1. Trimming cost V 3 bases and J 6 bases; bases outside gene matches: 5. The CDR3 runs 15 residues. The germline V gene encodes CDR1 SGDLS and CDR2 YYNGEE.

The chain carries TRBV6-5 and TRBJ2-7; possibly TRBD2 for D (5 bases). Per the germline V gene, CDR1 is MNHEY and CDR2 is SVGAGI. This CDR3 has 14 amino acids. V lost 2 bases and J lost 2, with 10 bases in between. In nucleotides, the CDR3 is TGTGCCAGCAGTTACCGGGGTTCCCCCTACGAGCAGTACTTC. Its protein is CASSYRGSPYEQYF.

To note about this clone: A far larger clone is just one base off, so this is likely a read error. The sample carries other DNA sequences with the same CDR3. This chain joins TRBV10-1 and TRBJ2-1, with D possibly being TRBD2 (5 bases). Germline V CDR1 and CDR2: WNHNN, SYGVQD (reference sequence). The CDR3 is made up of 15 amino acids. V was pared by 6 bases and J by 6 bases, with 18 bases between. The CDR3 here is CASSIGLAPTNEQFF. For the CDR3, the DNA is TGCGCCAGCAGCATCGGTCTAGCTCCCACCAATGAGCAGTTCTTC.

This clone was observed once. The chain recombines TRBV28 with TRBJ1-2; D ambiguous. Germline CDR1 MDHEN, CDR2 SYDVKM. Trimming took 4 bases from V and 0 from J, leaving 15 bases between them. The CDR3 totals 16 residues. As DNA, the CDR3 is TGTGCCAGCAGTTCCCTCCCTTCGGGAACTAACTATGGCTACACCTTC. Translation gives CASSSLPSGTNYGYTF.

This clone was counted once. The chain is built from TRBV4-1 and TRBJ2-5; D might be TRBD2 (6 bases). The CDR3 covers 15 residues. V lost 3 bases, J lost 9 bases, and 20 bases lay in between. Germline V gene data show CDR1 as MGHRA and CDR2 as YSYEKL. The CDR3 spells CASSQTFGEGEAQYF. The DNA of the CDR3 is TGCGCCAGCAGCCAGACCTTCGGTGAAGGGGAGGCCCAGTACTTC.

The CDR3 coding sequence is TGTGCCAGCAGTTTAACTGACTATGGCTACACCTTC. Encoded protein: CASSLTDYGYTF. The chain carries TRBV28 and TRBJ1-2; D not certain. Germline V lookup: CDR1 MDHEN, CDR2 SYDVKM. The CDR3 length is 12 residues. V shed 2 bases and J shed 3 bases, with 4 bases lying between them.

The chain has TRBV7-2 and TRBJ1-1; 8 bases match TRBD1. This CDR3 has 14 amino acids. V was pared by 4 bases and J by 4 bases, with 5 bases of the junction left unmatched. Germline V CDR1 and CDR2: SGHTA, FQGNSA. CDR3 in amino acids: CASSSRTGSTEAFF. As DNA, the CDR3 is TGTGCCAGCAGCTCCCGGACAGGGTCCACTGAAGCTTTCTTT. The variable domain in full, completed from reference TRBV7-2 and TRBJ1-1, reads GAGVSQSPSNKVTEKGKDVELRCDPISGHTALYWYRQSLGQGLEFLIYFQGNSAPDKSGLPSDRFSAERTGGSVSTLTIQRTQQEDSAVYLCASSSRTGSTEAFFGQGTRLTVV.

This clone was observed a handful of times. The gene calls are TRBV7-9 and TRBJ2-1, with TRBD1 matching over 7 bases. In germline, CDR1 is SEHNR, CDR2 FQNEAQ (reference sequence). The CDR3 has 14 amino acids. Trimming cost V 1 base and J 9 bases; bases outside gene matches: 6. In DNA form, the CDR3 reads TGTGCCAGCAGCTTAGAGGGGGCACCGACTGAGCAGTTCTTC. Encoded protein: CASSLEGAPTEQFF.

The genes are TRBV13 and TRBJ1-1, with TRBD1 as a possible D gene (5 bases). Germline V gives CDR1 PRHDT, CDR2 FYEKMQ (reference sequence). This CDR3 spans 13 amino acids. Trimming left V 4 bases short and J 1 base short, with 7 bases between. The CDR3 DNA reads TGTGCCAGCAGCTATACAGGGAACACTGAAGCTTTCTTT. This sequence encodes CASSYTGNTEAFF.